Each of the 8 T cell receptor beta chains below was sequenced from the same sample in a study of T cell responses to AZD1222 COVID-19 vaccine. Produced via immunoSEQ multiplex PCR; TCRdb's table is partial and in-frame only. Of fewer than 85,000 clones in the sample, around 92% are singletons; the top ten hold approximately 7%. The specimen was peripheral blood, collected on day 0 of MenACWY control vaccination. The receptors were sampled from an adult in good health.

This clone was recorded a few times. CDR3 sequence reads: CASSENLRGAYEQYF. CDR3 in DNA: TGCGCCAGCAGCGAGAACCTAAGGGGAGCCTACGAGCAGTACTTC. The chain employs TRBV5-1 and TRBJ2-7, with D possibly called TRBD1 or TRBD2 (5 bases each). V gave up 4 bases and J gave up 2 bases, with 16 bases separating them. Germline V gives CDR1 SGHRS, CDR2 YFSETQ. The CDR3 consists of 15 residues.

The CDR3 coding sequence is TGTGCCAGCAGTTCCAACTCAGGCCTTTCGTACAATGAGCAGTTCTTC. Its translation: CASSSNSGLSYNEQFF. The rearrangement links TRBV7-2 to TRBJ2-1; D gene ambiguous. V was trimmed by 6 bases and J by 4 bases, leaving 19 bases between them. Germline CDR1 reads SGHTA; CDR2 reads FQGNSA. CDR3 length: 16 residues. Drawing the rest from reference TRBV7-2 and TRBJ2-1, the complete variable domain is GAGVSQSPSNKVTEKGKDVELRCDPISGHTALYWYRQSLGQGLEFLIYFQGNSAPDKSGLPSDRFSAERTGGSVSTLTIQRTQQEDSAVYLCASSSNSGLSYNEQFFGPGTRLTVL.

V is TRBV28 and J is TRBJ1-1; a weak D match, TRBD1 (6 bases). This CDR3 has 12 amino acids. The V gene lost 5 bases and the J gene lost 11 bases, with 15 bases spanning the gap. The germline V gene has CDR1 MDHEN and CDR2 SYDVKM. The CDR3 is CASSPTYRAAFF. For the CDR3, the DNA is TGTGCCAGCAGTCCTACGTACAGGGCGGCTTTCTTT.

CDR3 sequence (DNA): TGTGCCAGCAATTTAGCGGGAGCTTCGGATGAGCAGTTCTTC. It yields the protein CASNLAGASDEQFF. The rearrangement joins TRBV6-5 to TRBJ2-1; TRBD2 aligns across 9 bases. V dropped 7 bases and J dropped 8; count of bases not matched to a gene: 9. Germline V gives CDR1 MNHEY, CDR2 SVGAGI. This CDR3 is 14 amino acids long.

This chain connects TRBV3-1 (or the pseudogene TRBV3-2) to TRBJ1-5, with D tentatively TRBD1 (5 bases). Germline V gene data show CDR1 as LGHDT and CDR2 as YNNKEL (reference sequence). The CDR3 runs to 15 residues. V was clipped by 4 bases and J by 1 base, with 11 bases between them. DNA for the CDR3: TGTGCCAGCAGCCGCGGGGCCGGGAGCAATCAGCCCCAGCATTTT. Protein product: CASSRGAGSNQPQHF.

This clone was counted a few times. In DNA form, the CDR3 reads TGTGCCAGCAGCCAGGGAAATACCGGGGAGCTGTTTTTT. The encoded protein is CASSQGNTGELFF. This chain joins TRBV2 and TRBJ2-2; perhaps TRBD1 as D (5 bases). The V end lost 6 bases, the J end lost 5 bases, and 10 bases lay between the germline ends. The CDR3 spans 13 residues. Germline assignment: CDR1 SNHLY and CDR2 FYNNEI.

The chain carries TRBV11-2 and TRBJ2-5; 12 bases align to TRBD1. With V trimmed by 5 bases and J by 5 bases, 12 bases remained unmatched. CDR3 length equals 17 residues. Germline V gives CDR1 SGHAT, CDR2 FQNNGV. The CDR3 protein is CASSKAGDRGPRETQYF. The CDR3 DNA sequence: TGTGCCAGCAGCAAGGCCGGGGACAGGGGGCCACGGGAGACCCAGTACTTC.

J is TRBJ1-5 and V is TRBV19; no definite D call. Trimming cost V 3 bases and J 2 bases, with 8 bases left between them. Per germline, CDR1 LNHDA and CDR2 SQIVND (reference sequence). CDR3 length: 14 residues. CDR3 amino acids: CASSIDGGNQPQHF. CDR3 nucleotide sequence: TGTGCCAGTAGTATTGACGGGGGCAATCAGCCCCAGCATTTT.